Following are 3 T cell receptor beta chains from one sample sequenced in a study of early T cells in non-severe SARS-CoV-2 infection. TCRdb recomputed calls from the 5' RACE reads with MiXCR, one row per CDR3 protein. In the table there are about 17,000 distinct CDR3 sequences, around 5.8% of which are singletons. The sequencing here drew on whole blood, taken at baseline. Receptors originate from an adult who was a healthcare worker with PCR-confirmed SARS-CoV-2 infection or an uninfected control (not recorded which).

This clonotype was observed at least ten times. This rearrangement joins TRBV11-3 to TRBJ2-1; 8 nucleotides line up with TRBD1. CDR3 length equals 16 residues. Trimming at V came to 1 base and at J to 8 bases, leaving 10 bases not matched to a gene. The V gene's germline CDR1 is SGHNT and CDR2 YENEEA. The CDR3 loop reads CASSLGGAGGTHEQFF. The CDR3 bases are TGTGCCAGCAGCTTAGGAGGGGCAGGGGGCACCCATGAGCAGTTCTTC.

This clonotype was recorded a few times. This rearrangement joins TRBV24-1 to TRBJ2-5; no reliable D call. CDR3 length: 15 residues. Germline V CDR1 and CDR2: KGHDR, SFDVKD. V was shortened by 5 bases and J by 4 bases, with 16 bases between the two germline ends. The CDR3 DNA reads as TGTGCCACCAGTGGCCCGGGCCTTCTAGGAGAGACCCAGTACTTC. Protein: CATSGPGLLGETQYF.

By share, this clonotype counts as medium-sized. J is TRBJ2-7 and V is TRBV7-6; D ambiguous. The CDR3 contains 15 residues. Trimming shortened V by 1 base and J by 5 bases, and 15 bases separated the two germline ends. Germline V gene lookup returns CDR1 SGHVS and CDR2 FNYEAQ. The DNA for the CDR3 is TGTGCCAGCAGCTTAGGTACTGGCCCGGCGGACGAGCAGTACTTC. It yields the protein CASSLGTGPADEQYF. The full variable domain, completed using reference TRBV7-6 and TRBJ2-7, is GAGVSQSPRYKVTKRGQDVALRCDPISGHVSLYWYRQALGQGPEFLTYFNYEAQQDKSGLPNDRFSAERPEGSISTLTIQRTEQRDSAMYRCASSLGTGPADEQYFGPGTRLTVT.